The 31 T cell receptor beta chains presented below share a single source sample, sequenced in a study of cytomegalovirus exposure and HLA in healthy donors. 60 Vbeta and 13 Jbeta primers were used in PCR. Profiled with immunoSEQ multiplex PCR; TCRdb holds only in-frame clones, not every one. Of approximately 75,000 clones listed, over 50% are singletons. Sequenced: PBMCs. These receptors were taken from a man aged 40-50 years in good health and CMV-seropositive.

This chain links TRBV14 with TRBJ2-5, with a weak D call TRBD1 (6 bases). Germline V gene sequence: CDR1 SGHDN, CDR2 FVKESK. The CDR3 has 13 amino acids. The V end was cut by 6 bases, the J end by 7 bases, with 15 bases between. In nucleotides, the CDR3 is TGTGCCAGCAGGTCTCAGGGGAAAGGGACCCAGTACTTC. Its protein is CASRSQGKGTQYF. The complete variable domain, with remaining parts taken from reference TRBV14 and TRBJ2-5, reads EAGVTQFPSHSVIEKGQTVTLRCDPISGHDNLYWYRRVMGKEIKFLLHFVKESKQDESGMPNNRFLAERTGGTYSTLKVQPAELEDSGVYFCASRSQGKGTQYFGPGTRLLVL.

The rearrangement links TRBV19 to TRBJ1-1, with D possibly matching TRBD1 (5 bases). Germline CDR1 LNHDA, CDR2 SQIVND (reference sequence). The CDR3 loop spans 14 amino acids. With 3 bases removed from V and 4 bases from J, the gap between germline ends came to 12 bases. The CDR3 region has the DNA TGTGCCAGTAGTATTCTTGGGGGGACCACTGAAGCTTTCTTT. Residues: CASSILGGTTEAFF.

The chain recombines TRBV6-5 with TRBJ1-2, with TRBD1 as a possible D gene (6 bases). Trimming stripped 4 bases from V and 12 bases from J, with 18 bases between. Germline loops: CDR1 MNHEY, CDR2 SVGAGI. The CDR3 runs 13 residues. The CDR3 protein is CASSSNGQRLDTF. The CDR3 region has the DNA TGTGCCAGCAGTTCTAACGGACAGCGCTTAGACACCTTC.

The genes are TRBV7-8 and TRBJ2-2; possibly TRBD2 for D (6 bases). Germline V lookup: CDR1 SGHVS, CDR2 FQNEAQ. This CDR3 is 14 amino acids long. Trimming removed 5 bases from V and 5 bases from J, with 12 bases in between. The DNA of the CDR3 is TGTGCCAGCAGCCCGCAGCGGGTAACCGGGGAGCTGTTTTTT. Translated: CASSPQRVTGELFF.

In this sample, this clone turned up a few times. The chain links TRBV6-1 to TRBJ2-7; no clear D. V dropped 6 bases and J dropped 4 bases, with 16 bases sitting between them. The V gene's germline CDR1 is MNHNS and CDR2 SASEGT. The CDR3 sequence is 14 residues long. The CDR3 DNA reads TGTGCCAGCAGAAAAACACAGAATCCGTACGAGCAGTACTTC. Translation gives CASRKTQNPYEQYF.

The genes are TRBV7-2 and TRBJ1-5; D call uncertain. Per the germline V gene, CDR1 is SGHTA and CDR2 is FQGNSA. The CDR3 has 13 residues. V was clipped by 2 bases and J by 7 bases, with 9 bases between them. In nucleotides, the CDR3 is TGTGCCAGCAGCTTAAATACCTACCAGCCCCAGCATTTT. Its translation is CASSLNTYQPQHF.

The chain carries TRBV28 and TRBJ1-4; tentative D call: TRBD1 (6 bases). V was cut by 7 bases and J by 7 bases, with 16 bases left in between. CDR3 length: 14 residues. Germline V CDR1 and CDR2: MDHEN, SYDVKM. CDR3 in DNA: TGTGCCAGCACCCTGGGGGGGGGCAGTGAAAAACTGTTTTTT. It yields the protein CASTLGGGSEKLFF.

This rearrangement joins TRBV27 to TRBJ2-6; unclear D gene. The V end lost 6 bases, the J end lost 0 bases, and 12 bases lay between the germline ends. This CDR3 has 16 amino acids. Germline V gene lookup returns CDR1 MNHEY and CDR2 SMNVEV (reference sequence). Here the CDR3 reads CASSPRPFSGANVLTF. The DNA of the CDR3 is TGTGCCAGCAGCCCGCGGCCCTTCTCTGGGGCCAACGTCCTGACTTTC.

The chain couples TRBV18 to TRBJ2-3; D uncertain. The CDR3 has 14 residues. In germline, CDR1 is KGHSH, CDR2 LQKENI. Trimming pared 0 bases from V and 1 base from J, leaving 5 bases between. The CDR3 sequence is CASSPPSGTDTQYF. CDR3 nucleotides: TGTGCCAGCTCACCACCGAGCGGCACAGATACGCAGTATTTT.

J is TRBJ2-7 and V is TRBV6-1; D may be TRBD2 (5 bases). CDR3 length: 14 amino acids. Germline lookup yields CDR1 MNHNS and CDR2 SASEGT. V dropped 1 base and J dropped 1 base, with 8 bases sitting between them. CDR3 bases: TGTGCCAGCAGTGAAGGGGGAGTATCCTACGAGCAGTACTTC. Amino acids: CASSEGGVSYEQYF.

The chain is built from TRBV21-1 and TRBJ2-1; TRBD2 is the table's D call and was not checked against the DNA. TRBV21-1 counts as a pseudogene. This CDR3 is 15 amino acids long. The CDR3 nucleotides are TGTGCCAGCCGCTGGCAGGTCGGGGGTTACAATGAGCAGTTCTTC. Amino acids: CASRWQVGGYNEQFF.

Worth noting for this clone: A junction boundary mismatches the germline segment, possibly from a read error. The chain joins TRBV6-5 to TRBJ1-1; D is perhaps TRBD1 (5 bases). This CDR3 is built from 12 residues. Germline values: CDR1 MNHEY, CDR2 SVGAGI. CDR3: CASRPSGTESFF. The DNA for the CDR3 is TGTGCCAGCAGGCCCAGTGGGACTGAATCTTTCTTT.

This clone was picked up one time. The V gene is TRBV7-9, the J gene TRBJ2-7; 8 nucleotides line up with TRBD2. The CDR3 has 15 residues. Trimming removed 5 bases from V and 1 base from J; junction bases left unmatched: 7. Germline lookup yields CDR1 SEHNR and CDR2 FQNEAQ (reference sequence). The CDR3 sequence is CASSPTGTSSYEQYF. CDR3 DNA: TGTGCCAGCAGCCCAACCGGGACTAGTTCCTACGAGCAGTACTTC.

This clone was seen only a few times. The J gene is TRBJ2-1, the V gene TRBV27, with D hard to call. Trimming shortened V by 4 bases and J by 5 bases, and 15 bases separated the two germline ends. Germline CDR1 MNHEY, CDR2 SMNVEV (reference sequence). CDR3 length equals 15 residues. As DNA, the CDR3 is TGTGCCAGCAGTTCCGCGATGAGCGATCACAATGAGCAGTTCTTC. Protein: CASSSAMSDHNEQFF.

DNA for the CDR3: TGCGCCAGCAGCCAAGATAGGGGCTCCTATAATTCACCCCTCCACTTT. Translated, it gives CASSQDRGSYNSPLHF. The chain uses TRBV4-3 and TRBJ1-6, with TRBD1 as a possible D gene (5 bases). The V gene's germline CDR1 is LGHNA and CDR2 YSLEER. This CDR3 has 16 residues. V was cut by 0 bases and J by 0 bases, with 6 bases left in between.

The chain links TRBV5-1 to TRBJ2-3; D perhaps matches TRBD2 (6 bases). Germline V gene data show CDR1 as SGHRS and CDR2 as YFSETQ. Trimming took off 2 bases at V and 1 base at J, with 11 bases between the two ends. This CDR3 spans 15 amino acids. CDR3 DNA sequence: TGCGCCAGCAGCTTTTATACGGGGGGCACAGATACGCAGTATTTT. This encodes CASSFYTGGTDTQYF.

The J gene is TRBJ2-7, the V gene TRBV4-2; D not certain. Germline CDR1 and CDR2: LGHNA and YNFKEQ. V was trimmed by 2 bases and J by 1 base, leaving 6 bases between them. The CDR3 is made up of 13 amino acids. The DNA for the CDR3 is TGTGCCAGCAGCCAACGCGCGTCCTACGAGCAGTACTTC. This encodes CASSQRASYEQYF.

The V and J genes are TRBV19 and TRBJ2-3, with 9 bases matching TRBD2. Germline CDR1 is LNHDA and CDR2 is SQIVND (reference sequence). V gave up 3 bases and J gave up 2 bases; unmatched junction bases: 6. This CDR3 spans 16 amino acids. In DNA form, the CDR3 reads TGTGCCAGTAGTATTCAGGCTAGCGGGAACACAGATACGCAGTATTTT. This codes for CASSIQASGNTDTQYF.

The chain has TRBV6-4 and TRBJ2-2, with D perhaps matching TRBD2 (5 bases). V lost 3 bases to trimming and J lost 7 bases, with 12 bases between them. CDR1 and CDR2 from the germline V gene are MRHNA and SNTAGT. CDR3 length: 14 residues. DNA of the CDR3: TGTGCCAGCAGTGAACTTGGAGGTAGCGGGGAGCTGTTTTTT. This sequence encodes CASSELGGSGELFF.

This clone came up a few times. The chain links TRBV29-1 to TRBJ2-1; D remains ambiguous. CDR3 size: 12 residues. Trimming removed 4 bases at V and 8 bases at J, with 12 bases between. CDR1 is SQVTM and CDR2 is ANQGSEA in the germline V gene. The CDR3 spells CSVALARDEQFF. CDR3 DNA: TGCAGCGTTGCTCTTGCGAGAGATGAGCAGTTCTTC.

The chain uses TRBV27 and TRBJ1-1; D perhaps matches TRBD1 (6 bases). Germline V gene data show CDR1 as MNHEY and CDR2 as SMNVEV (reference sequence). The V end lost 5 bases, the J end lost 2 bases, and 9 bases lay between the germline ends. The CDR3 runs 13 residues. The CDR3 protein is CASSPRGNTEAFF. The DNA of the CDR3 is TGTGCCAGCAGTCCCAGGGGTAACACTGAAGCTTTCTTT.

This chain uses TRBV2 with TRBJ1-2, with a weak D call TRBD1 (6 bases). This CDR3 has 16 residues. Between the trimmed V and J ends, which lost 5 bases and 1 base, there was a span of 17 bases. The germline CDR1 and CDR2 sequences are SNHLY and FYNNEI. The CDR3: CASSMRQAMDNYGYTF. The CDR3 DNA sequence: TGTGCCAGCAGTATGCGACAGGCCATGGATAACTATGGCTACACCTTC.

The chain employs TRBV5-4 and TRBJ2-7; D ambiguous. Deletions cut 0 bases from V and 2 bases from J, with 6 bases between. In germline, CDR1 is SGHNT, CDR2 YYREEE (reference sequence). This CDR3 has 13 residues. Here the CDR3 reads CASSLDFPYEQYF. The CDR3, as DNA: TGTGCCAGCAGCTTGGACTTTCCCTACGAGCAGTACTTC. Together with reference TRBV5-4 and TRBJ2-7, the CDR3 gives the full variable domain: ETGVTQSPTHLIKTRGQQVTLRCSSQSGHNTVSWYQQALGQGPQFIFQYYREEENGRGNFPPRFSGLQFPNYSSELNVNALELDDSALYLCASSLDFPYEQYFGPGTRLTVT.

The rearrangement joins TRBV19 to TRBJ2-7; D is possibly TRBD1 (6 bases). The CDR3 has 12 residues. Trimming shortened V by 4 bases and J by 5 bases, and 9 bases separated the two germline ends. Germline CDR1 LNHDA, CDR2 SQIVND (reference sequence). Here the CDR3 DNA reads TGTGCCAGTAGTAGTAACAGGGACGAGCAGTACTTC. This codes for CASSSNRDEQYF.

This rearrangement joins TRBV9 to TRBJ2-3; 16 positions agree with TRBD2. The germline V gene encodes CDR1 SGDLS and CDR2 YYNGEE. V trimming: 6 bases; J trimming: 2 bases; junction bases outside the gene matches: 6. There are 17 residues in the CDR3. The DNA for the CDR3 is TGTGCCAGCAACCTTGGGACTAGCGGGGGGGCCACAGATACGCAGTATTTT. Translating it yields CASNLGTSGGATDTQYF.

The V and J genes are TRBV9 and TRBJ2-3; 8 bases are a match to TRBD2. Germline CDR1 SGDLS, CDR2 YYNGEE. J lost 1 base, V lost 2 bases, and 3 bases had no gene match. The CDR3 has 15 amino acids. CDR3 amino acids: CASSVYGGGTDTQYF. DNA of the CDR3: TGTGCCAGCAGCGTTTACGGGGGGGGCACAGATACGCAGTATTTT.

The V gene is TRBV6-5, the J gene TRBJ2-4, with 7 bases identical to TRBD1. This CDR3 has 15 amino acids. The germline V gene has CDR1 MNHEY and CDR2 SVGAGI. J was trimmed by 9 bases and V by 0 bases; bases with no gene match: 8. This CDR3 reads CASSYSPGQRSIQYF. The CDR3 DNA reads TGTGCCAGCAGTTACTCTCCGGGACAGAGATCCATTCAGTACTTC.

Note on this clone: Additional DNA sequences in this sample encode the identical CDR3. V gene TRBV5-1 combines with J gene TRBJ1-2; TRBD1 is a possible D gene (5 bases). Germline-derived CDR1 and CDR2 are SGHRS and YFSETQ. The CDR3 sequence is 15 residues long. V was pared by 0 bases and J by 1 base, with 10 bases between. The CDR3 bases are TGCGCCAGCAGCTTGGGAACAGGCCTTAACTATGGCTACACCTTC. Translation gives CASSLGTGLNYGYTF.

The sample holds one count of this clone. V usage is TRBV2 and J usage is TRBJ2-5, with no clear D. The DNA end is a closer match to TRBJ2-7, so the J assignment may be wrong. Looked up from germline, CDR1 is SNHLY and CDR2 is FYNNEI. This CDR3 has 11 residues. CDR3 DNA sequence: TGTGCCAGCAGTGGCGACTACGAGCAGTACTTC. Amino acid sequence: CASSGDYEQYF.

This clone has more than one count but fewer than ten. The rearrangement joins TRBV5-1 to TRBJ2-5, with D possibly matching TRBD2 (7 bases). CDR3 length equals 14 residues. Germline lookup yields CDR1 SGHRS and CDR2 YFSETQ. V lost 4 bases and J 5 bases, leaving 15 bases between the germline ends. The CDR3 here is CASSPGGPGETQYF. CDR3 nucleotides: TGCGCCAGCAGCCCCGGGGGGCCTGGGGAGACCCAGTACTTC.

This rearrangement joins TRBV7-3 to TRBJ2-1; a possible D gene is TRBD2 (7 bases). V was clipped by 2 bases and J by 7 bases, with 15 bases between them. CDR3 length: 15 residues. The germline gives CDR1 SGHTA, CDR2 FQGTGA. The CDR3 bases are TGTGCCAGCAGCTTAGGAGGGGGGGCCCAAAATGAGCAGTTCTTC. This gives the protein CASSLGGGAQNEQFF.